The clone carrying this T cell receptor (beta chain) showed up many times. Its matching antigen is unknown. The record originates from a study of CD8 T cells in ankylosing spondylitis. CDR1 is DFQATT and CDR2 is SNEGSKA in the germline V gene (reference sequence). V lost 6 bases to trimming and J lost 3 bases, with 15 bases between them. This CDR3 is 14 amino acids long. Study-level points and caveats: Disease-linked clones proved CD8+ and comparatively uncommon in peripheral blood. The clones that were linked to disease were reported to be significantly enriched in matched synovial fluid samples from ankylosing spondylitis patients. Among TCR beta sequences, a motif of several highly homologous variants appeared characteristic of ankylosing spondylitis blood.

TCRdb processed the 5' RACE reads anew with MiXCR; each CDR3 protein has one entry. The table has 250,000 to 400,000 distinct CDR3 sequences, around a tenth seen once. The sequence came from a female donor with ankylosing spondylitis or in good health (not recorded which). The sequencing input was blood, either unsorted or a sorted T cell fraction (not recorded which). The gene calls are TRBV20-1 and TRBJ2-1; D perhaps matches TRBD2 (6 bases). CDR3 residues: CSAKTRGDYNEQFF. The CDR3 DNA sequence: TGCAGTGCCAAGACTAGAGGCGACTACAATGAGCAGTTCTTC.